This is a list of T cell receptor beta chains from one sample in a study of untreated major depressive disorder. Sequencing was performed with immunoSEQ multiplex PCR; in TCRdb, only in-frame clones are kept and a portion is missing. The sample lists more than 25,000 clones, around 93% occurring once. Sample: CD4+ T cells from PBMCs. These receptors came from a woman aged 25 to 45 with major depressive disorder. The CDR3 runs from the conserved cysteine through the conserved F or W. The D gene is left open where the match is weak. Size is stated for part of the rows, as once, few or many counts, or as a class when the clone is expanded.

V gene	clone size	J gene	D gene	CDR3 protein	CDR3 DNA
TRBV7-2	.	TRBJ2-1	.	CASSLAFNEQFF	TGTGCCAGCAGCTTAGCTTTCAATGAGCAGTTCTTC
TRBV11-2	.	TRBJ1-5	.	CASKMPGNQPQHF	TGTGCCAGCAAAATGCCAGGGAATCAGCCCCAGCATTTT
TRBV7-9	.	TRBJ2-2	.	CASSLTGSGELFF	TGTGCCAGCAGCTTAACCGGCAGCGGGGAGCTGTTTTTT
TRBV18	.	TRBJ1-2	TRBD1	CASSPRQGINGYTF	TGTGCCAGCTCACCCCGACAGGGGATTAACGGCTACACCTTC
TRBV2	.	TRBJ2-1	.	CASRVAGRYNEQFF	TGTGCCAGCAGGGTGGCGGGCCGCTACAATGAGCAGTTCTTC
TRBV5-6	.	TRBJ1-1	TRBD1	CASSLRQGATVNTEAFF	TGTGCCAGCAGCTTGAGACAGGGGGCAACGGTGAACACTGAAGCTTTCTTT
TRBV7-8	.	TRBJ2-3	TRBD1	CASSYADRGGTDTQYF	TGTGCCAGCAGCTACGCCGACAGGGGGGGCACAGATACGCAGTATTTT
TRBV6-1	.	TRBJ1-5	.	CASRWGPYQPQHF	TGTGCCAGCAGGTGGGGACCTTATCAGCCCCAGCATTTT
TRBV28	.	TRBJ1-5	.	CASSSTWSNQPQHF	TGTGCCAGCAGTTCCACGTGGAGCAATCAGCCCCAGCATTTT
TRBV29-1	.	TRBJ2-1	TRBD2	CSVAAGGPRNEQFF	TGCAGCGTTGCAGCGGGAGGGCCGAGAAATGAGCAGTTCTTC
TRBV4-1	once	TRBJ2-5	.	CASSQGGRETQYF	TGCGCCAGCAGCCAAGGAGGTCGGGAGACCCAGTACTTC
TRBV27	.	TRBJ1-2	.	CASSLQGTSSYGYTF	TGTGCCAGCAGTTTACAGGGGACTTCCAGCTATGGCTACACCTTC
TRBV6-1	.	TRBJ2-3	.	CASSELWGDTQYF	TGTGCCAGCAGTGAATTGTGGGGGGATACGCAGTATTTT
TRBV16	.	TRBJ1-3	.	CASSQSGASLRSIYF	TGTGCCAGCAGCCAATCTGGGGCAAGTTTGAGGTCCATATATTTT
TRBV19	.	TRBJ2-7	TRBD1	CASRKGTGNYEQYF	TGTGCCAGTCGTAAGGGGACAGGGAACTACGAGCAGTACTTC
TRBV9	.	TRBJ2-1	.	CASSVGVGSSYNEQFF	TGTGCCAGCAGCGTAGGTGTCGGGAGCTCCTACAATGAGCAGTTCTTC
TRBV18	.	TRBJ2-5	TRBD2	CASSPQLNSGGFQETQYF	TGTGCCAGCTCACCACAACTGAATAGCGGGGGGTTTCAAGAGACCCAGTACTTC
TRBV7-2	.	TRBJ1-1	.	CASNTNGGGRQAFF	TGTGCCAGCAACACCAACGGAGGGGGACGCCAGGCTTTCTTT
TRBV18	.	TRBJ2-4	.	CASSPIQAGKNIQYF	TGTGCCAGCTCACCAATCCAGGCTGGCAAAAACATTCAGTACTTC
TRBV2	.	TRBJ2-7	.	CARILGEVGGFPFSYEQYF	TGTGCCAGAATTCTTGGTGAAGTTGGGGGCTTTCCCTTCTCCTACGAGCAGTACTTC
TRBV9	.	TRBJ1-3	.	CASSSGGSGNTIYF	TGTGCCAGCAGTAGCGGTGGATCTGGAAACACCATATATTTT
TRBV18	.	TRBJ2-3	.	CASSPPSGSTDTQYF	TGTGCCAGCTCACCCCCGAGCGGGAGCACAGATACGCAGTATTTT
TRBV7-2	.	TRBJ1-4	TRBD1	CASSPGTGGGFEKLFF	TGTGCCAGCAGTCCCGGGACAGGGGGTGGATTTGAAAAACTGTTTTTT
TRBV2	once	TRBJ1-1	.	CASIPEDSWTEAFF	TGTGCCAGCATCCCGGAGGACAGTTGGACTGAAGCTTTCTTT
TRBV11-2	.	TRBJ2-1	TRBD1	CASRKTGGSYNEQFF	TGTGCCAGCAGAAAAACAGGGGGCTCCTACAATGAGCAGTTCTTC
TRBV13	.	TRBJ2-2	TRBD2	CASSLGSGRDTGELFF	TGTGCCAGCAGCTTAGGTAGCGGGAGAGACACCGGGGAGCTGTTTTTT
TRBV5-1	.	TRBJ2-7	TRBD1	CASSLPGTVTYEQYF	TGCGCCAGCAGCCTTCCGGGGACAGTTACCTACGAGCAGTACTTC